A single sample gave rise to the 3 T cell receptor beta chains below, sequenced in a study of cytomegalovirus exposure and HLA in healthy donors. Use of 60 Vbeta and 13 Jbeta primers characterized the PCR. Assay used: immunoSEQ multiplex PCR; TCRdb lists only in-frame clones, some missing. The data show 70,000 to 100,000 clones, about two thirds seen once. The sample consisted of PBMCs. The receptors shown here come from a woman aged 45-59 years in good health and CMV-seropositive.

The chain employs TRBV4-1 and TRBJ1-1, with D perhaps matching TRBD1 (6 bases). Germline V lookup: CDR1 MGHRA, CDR2 YSYEKL. The CDR3 has 15 amino acids. The V gene lost 1 base and the J gene lost 1 base, with 10 bases spanning the gap. CDR3 region: CASSQVRTANTEAFF. The CDR3 nucleotides read TGCGCCAGCAGCCAAGTTAGGACAGCGAACACTGAAGCTTTCTTT.

The chain is built from TRBV7-6 and TRBJ2-5; a possible D gene is TRBD2 (6 bases). Trimming stripped 1 base from V and 2 bases from J, with 11 bases between. CDR1 is SGHVS, CDR2 FNYEAQ, per germline. The CDR3 totals 15 residues. CDR3 sequence (DNA): TGTGCCAGCAGCTTAGACGCGGGGACTCAAGAGACCCAGTACTTC. As protein: CASSLDAGTQETQYF.

Here the CDR3 DNA reads TGCGCCAGCTCCGGGGGGGGCGGTTTAGCCAAAAACATTCAGTACTTC. Translation gives CASSGGGGLAKNIQYF. The V call is TRBV5-1, the J call TRBJ2-4, with 8 nucleotides matching TRBD2. V trimming: 7 bases; J trimming: 0 bases; junction bases outside the gene matches: 9. This CDR3 comprises 16 residues. Germline V gives CDR1 SGHRS, CDR2 YFSETQ.